This T cell receptor (beta chain) was sequenced in a study of blood T cell repertoires in COVID-19. Study as a whole: From T cells, B-cell-depleted T cells, or PBMCs came the material, which was cDNA or gDNA.

V was cut by 2 bases and J by 10 bases, with 14 bases left in between. The CDR3 is made up of 13 amino acids. Germline CDR1 and CDR2: SGHTA and FQGNSA. Here immunoSEQ multiplex PCR was the method, and the copy in TCRdb shows in-frame clones only, minus some. The data show about 26,000 clones, around 91% seen once. This chain links TRBV7-2 with TRBJ1-2; tentatively, D is TRBD1 (5 bases). The material sequenced was peripheral blood. The source of this sequence is a man in his sixties or seventies with acute or convalescent COVID-19. This CDR3 is CASSLSVQGHYTF. DNA of the CDR3: TGTGCCAGCAGCTTATCGGTTCAGGGCCACTACACCTTC.